This paragraph covers one TCR beta chain sequence. The data originate from a study of blood T cells in healthy people across ages. Per germline, CDR1 SGHAT and CDR2 FQDESV (reference sequence). There are 16 residues in the CDR3. PCR was performed a second time for about 7 to 11 cycles using a sample-barcoded 5' primer and a J-beta primer mix. TCRdb reprocessed the 5' RACE reads with MiXCR, giving one entry per CDR3 protein. The sample contains roughly 1.5 million distinct CDR3 sequences, around 40% of which appear only once. Sequencing was carried out using blood. The sequence derives from a woman between 18 and 29 years old in good health. The chain combines TRBV11-1 with TRBJ2-1; TRBD1 aligns across 7 bases. The J call may not be correct, given that the DNA end is closer to TRBJ2-7. CDR3 region: CASSLFRGGSYNEQYF. The CDR3 DNA sequence: TGTGCCAGCAGCCTCTTCCGAGGGGGCTCCTACAATGAGCAGTACTTC.